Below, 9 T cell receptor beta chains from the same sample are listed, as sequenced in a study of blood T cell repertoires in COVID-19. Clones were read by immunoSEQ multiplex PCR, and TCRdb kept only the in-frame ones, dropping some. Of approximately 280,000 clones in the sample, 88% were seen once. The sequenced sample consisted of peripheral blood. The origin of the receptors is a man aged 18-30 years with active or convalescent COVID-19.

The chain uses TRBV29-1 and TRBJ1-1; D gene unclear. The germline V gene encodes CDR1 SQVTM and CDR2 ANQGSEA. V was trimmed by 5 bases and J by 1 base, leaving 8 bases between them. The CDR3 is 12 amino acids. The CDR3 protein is CSVHPGNTEAFF. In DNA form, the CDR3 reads TGCAGCGTTCACCCGGGGAACACTGAAGCTTTCTTT. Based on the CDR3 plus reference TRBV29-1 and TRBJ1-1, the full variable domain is SAVISQKPSRDICQRGTSLTIQCQVDSQVTMMFWYRQQPGQSLTLIATANQGSEATYESGFVIDKFPISRPNLTFSTLTVSNMSPEDSSIYLCSVHPGNTEAFFGQGTRLTVV.

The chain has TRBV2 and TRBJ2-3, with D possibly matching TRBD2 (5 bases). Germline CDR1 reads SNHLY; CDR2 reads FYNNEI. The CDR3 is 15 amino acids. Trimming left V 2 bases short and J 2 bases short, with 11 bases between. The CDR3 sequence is CASSERGGSTDTQYF. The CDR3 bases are TGTGCCAGCAGTGAAAGAGGAGGATCCACAGATACGCAGTATTTT.

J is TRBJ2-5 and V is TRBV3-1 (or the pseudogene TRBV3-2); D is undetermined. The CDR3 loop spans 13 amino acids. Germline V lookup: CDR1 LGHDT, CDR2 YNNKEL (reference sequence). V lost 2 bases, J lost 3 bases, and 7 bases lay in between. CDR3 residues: CASSQNQKETQYF. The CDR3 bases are TGTGCCAGCAGCCAAAATCAGAAAGAGACCCAGTACTTC.

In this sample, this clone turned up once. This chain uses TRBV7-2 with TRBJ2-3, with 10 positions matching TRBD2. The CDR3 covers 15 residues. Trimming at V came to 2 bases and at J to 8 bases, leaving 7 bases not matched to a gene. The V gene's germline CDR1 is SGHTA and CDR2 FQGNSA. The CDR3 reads CASSLSGGASSTQYF. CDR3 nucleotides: TGTGCCAGCAGCTTAAGCGGGGGGGCCTCCTCTACGCAGTATTTT.

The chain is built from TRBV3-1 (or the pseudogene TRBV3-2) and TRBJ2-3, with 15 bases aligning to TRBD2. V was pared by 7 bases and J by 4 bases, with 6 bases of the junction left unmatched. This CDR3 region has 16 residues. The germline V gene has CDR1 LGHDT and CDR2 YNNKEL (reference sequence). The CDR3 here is CASTGTSGGRSDTQYF. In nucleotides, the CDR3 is TGTGCCAGCACAGGGACTAGCGGGGGGCGGTCAGATACGCAGTATTTT.

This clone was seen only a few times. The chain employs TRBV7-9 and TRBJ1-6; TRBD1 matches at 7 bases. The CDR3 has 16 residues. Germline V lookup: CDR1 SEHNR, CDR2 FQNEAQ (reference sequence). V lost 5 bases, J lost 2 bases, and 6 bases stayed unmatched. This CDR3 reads CASSPDRLAYNSPLHF. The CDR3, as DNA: TGTGCCAGCAGCCCGGACAGGTTAGCCTATAATTCACCCCTCCACTTT.

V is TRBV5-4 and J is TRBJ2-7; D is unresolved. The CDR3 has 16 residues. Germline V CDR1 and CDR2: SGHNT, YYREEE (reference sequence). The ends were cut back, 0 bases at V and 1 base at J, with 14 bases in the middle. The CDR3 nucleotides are TGTGCCAGCAGCTTGGGGGTTGTACAGCCTTCCTACGAGCAGTACTTC. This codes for CASSLGVVQPSYEQYF.

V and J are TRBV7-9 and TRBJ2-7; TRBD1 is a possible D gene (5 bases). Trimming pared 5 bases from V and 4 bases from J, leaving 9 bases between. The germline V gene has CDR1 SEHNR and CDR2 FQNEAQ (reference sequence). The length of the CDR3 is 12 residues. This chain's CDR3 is CASSPTVYEQYF. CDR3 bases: TGTGCCAGCAGCCCGACAGTATACGAGCAGTACTTC. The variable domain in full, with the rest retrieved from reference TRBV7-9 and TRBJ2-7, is DTGVSQNPRHKITKRGQNVTFRCDPISEHNRLYWYRQTLGQGPEFLTYFQNEAQLEKSRLLSDRFSAERPKGSFSTLEIQRTEQGDSAMYLCASSPTVYEQYFGPGTRLTVT.

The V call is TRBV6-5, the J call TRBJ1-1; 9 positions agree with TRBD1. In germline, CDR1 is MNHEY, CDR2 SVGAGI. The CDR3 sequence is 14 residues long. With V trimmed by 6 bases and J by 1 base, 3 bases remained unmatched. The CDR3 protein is CASRSQGANTEAFF. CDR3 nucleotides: TGTGCCAGCAGATCACAGGGGGCGAACACTGAAGCTTTCTTT.